Listed below are T cell receptor beta chains from one sample, sequenced in a study of cytomegalovirus exposure and HLA in healthy donors. The data were produced by immunoSEQ multiplex PCR, yet TCRdb's version contains in-frame clones alone and is incomplete. The sample has some 190,000 clones; under 80% are singletons. Sequencing was performed on PBMCs. The receptors were sampled from a woman aged 30 to 39 in good health and CMV-seropositive. The CDR3 runs from the conserved cysteine through the conserved F or W. The order of the fields is D gene, CDR3 length, clone size, V gene, J gene, CDR3 protein, CDR3 DNA. A D gene is named only where the DNA matches it firmly. Only some rows state a clone size, as once, few, many or a class for expanded clones.

D: TRBD2
length: 16
size: .
V: TRBV7-2
J: TRBJ2-1
CDR3: CASSPRGGGIFDEQFF
DNA: TGTGCCAGCAGCCCTCGTGGCGGGGGGATTTTCGATGAGCAGTTCTTC

D: .
length: 16
size: .
V: TRBV4-1
J: TRBJ2-7
CDR3: CASSPQISGTTYEQYF
DNA: TGCGCCAGCAGCCCCCAAATCTCAGGGACAACCTACGAGCAGTACTTC

D: TRBD2
length: 14
size: .
V: TRBV6-1
J: TRBJ2-5
CDR3: CASSAPPVAGEQYF
DNA: TGTGCCAGCAGTGCCCCTCCGGTAGCGGGGGAGCAGTACTTC

D: TRBD1
length: 15
size: .
V: TRBV7-9
J: TRBJ1-1
CDR3: CASSSLSQDRGPAFF
DNA: TGTGCCAGCAGCTCCCTGTCGCAGGACAGGGGGCCAGCTTTCTTT

D: .
length: 14
size: .
V: TRBV5-1
J: TRBJ2-3
CDR3: CASSSRQSADTQYF
DNA: TGCGCCAGCAGCTCCCGACAGTCTGCAGATACGCAGTATTTT

D: TRBD2
length: 15
size: .
V: TRBV15
J: TRBJ2-7
CDR3: CATSRELGGAYEQYF
DNA: TGTGCCACCAGCAGAGAACTCGGGGGGGCCTACGAGCAGTACTTC

D: TRBD2
length: 17
size: few
V: TRBV27
J: TRBJ2-5
CDR3: CASSLFGSGGWQETQYF
DNA: TGTGCCAGCAGTTTATTTGGTAGCGGGGGGTGGCAAGAGACCCAGTACTTC

D: TRBD2
length: 15
size: .
V: TRBV6-5
J: TRBJ2-1
CDR3: CASGPSGLAKGEQFF
DNA: TGTGCCAGCGGCCCCTCGGGACTAGCAAAGGGTGAGCAGTTCTTC

D: TRBD1
length: 16
size: .
V: TRBV4-1
J: TRBJ2-3
CDR3: CASKPGQGAGTDTQYF
DNA: TGCGCCAGCAAGCCGGGACAGGGGGCCGGGACAGATACGCAGTATTTT

D: .
length: 11
size: few
V: TRBV29-1
J: TRBJ2-1
CDR3: CSARSSSEQFF
DNA: TGCAGCGCCCGATCTAGCTCTGAGCAGTTCTTC

D: .
length: 16
size: .
V: TRBV28
J: TRBJ2-7
CDR3: CASDRGTTRSSYEQYF
DNA: TGTGCCAGCGATAGGGGAACAACCAGGAGCTCCTACGAGCAGTACTTC

D: TRBD1
length: 13
size: .
V: TRBV2
J: TRBJ1-5
CDR3: CASIGTGNQPQHF
DNA: TGTGCCAGCATCGGGACAGGGAATCAGCCCCAGCATTTT

D: TRBD2
length: 19
size: .
V: TRBV10-3
J: TRBJ2-3
CDR3: CAITRDSDRNWLAGDTQYF
DNA: TGTGCCATCACCCGGGACTCCGACAGGAATTGGCTAGCGGGAGATACGCAGTATTTT

D: TRBD2
length: 15
size: .
V: TRBV15
J: TRBJ2-5
CDR3: CATSNQRGVQETQYF
DNA: TGTGCCACCAGCAATCAGCGGGGGGTCCAAGAGACCCAGTACTTC

D: .
length: 14
size: .
V: TRBV5-1
J: TRBJ2-3
CDR3: CASTQGTTSDTQYF
DNA: TGCGCCAGCACCCAGGGCACAACTTCCGATACGCAGTATTTT

D: TRBD2
length: 16
size: .
V: TRBV4-3
J: TRBJ2-7
CDR3: CASSQDSTVAGYEQYF
DNA: TGCGCCAGCAGCCAAGATTCAACAGTAGCGGGCTACGAGCAGTACTTC

D: .
length: 15
size: .
V: TRBV4-3
J: TRBJ1-6
CDR3: CASSQGADYNSPLHF
DNA: TGCGCCAGCAGCCAAGGGGCAGACTATAATTCACCCCTCCACTTT